One sample yielded the 13 T cell receptor beta chains listed below, sequenced in a study of blood T cell repertoires in COVID-19. The protocol was immunoSEQ multiplex PCR, while the TCRdb copy is restricted to in-frame clones and leaves out a portion. The table includes roughly 110,000 clones, 70% to 90% detected once. Sequenced input: peripheral blood. These receptors came from a woman between 50 and 59 years old with acute or convalescent COVID-19.

V is TRBV13 and J is TRBJ1-1, with D possibly TRBD1 on 6 matching bases. V lost 6 bases, J lost 3 bases, and 14 bases lay in between. This CDR3 has 14 amino acids. The germline CDR1 and CDR2 sequences are PRHDT and FYEKMQ (reference sequence). CDR3 loop: CASRFQGRDTEAFF. Here the CDR3 DNA reads TGTGCCAGCAGGTTCCAGGGGCGGGACACTGAAGCTTTCTTT. Looking up the rest from reference TRBV13 and TRBJ1-1 gives the full variable domain: AAGVIQSPRHLIKEKRETATLKCYPIPRHDTVYWYQQGPGQDPQFLISFYEKMQSDKGSIPDRFSAQQFSDYHSELNMSSLELGDSALYFCASRFQGRDTEAFFGQGTRLTVV.

For the CDR3, the DNA is TGTGCCAGCAGCCGCCAGGGAGGACGGGGCCAAGAGACCCAGTACTTC. Its translation is CASSRQGGRGQETQYF. The chain carries TRBV13 and TRBJ2-5; maybe TRBD2 (6 bases). V lost 5 bases and J 1 base, leaving 17 bases between the germline ends. The CDR3 runs 16 residues. Germline V gene lookup returns CDR1 PRHDT and CDR2 FYEKMQ (reference sequence).

The J gene is TRBJ2-5, the V gene TRBV19, with 9 bases matching TRBD2. V shed 6 bases, J shed 5 bases, and the junction held 7 bases outside the gene matches. Looked up from germline, CDR1 is LNHDA and CDR2 is SQIVND (reference sequence). This CDR3 is 14 amino acids long. The CDR3 sequence: CASRKAGGGETQYF. CDR3 DNA sequence: TGTGCCAGTAGGAAGGCGGGAGGGGGCGAGACCCAGTACTTC.

V usage is TRBV7-9 and J usage is TRBJ1-2; TRBD1 aligns across 9 bases. Per the germline V gene, CDR1 is SEHNR and CDR2 is FQNEAQ (reference sequence). This CDR3 comprises 19 residues. V gave up 6 bases and J gave up 6 bases; unmatched junction bases: 23. The CDR3, as DNA: TGTGCCAGCAGACATATAACCGGGACAGGGTTTTTTCAGTTCGATGGCTACACCTTC. Residues: CASRHITGTGFFQFDGYTF.

In its sample, this clone was seen once. This chain joins TRBV19 and TRBJ1-6; 9 bases agree with TRBD1. The CDR3 is 15 residues long. J gave up 7 bases and V 4 bases, and 5 bases lay outside the gene matches. The germline CDR1 and CDR2 sequences are LNHDA and SQIVND (reference sequence). CDR3 residues: CASSTLGQGNSPLHF. CDR3 nucleotide sequence: TGTGCCAGTAGTACCCTGGGACAGGGAAATTCACCCCTCCACTTT.

The V and J genes are TRBV6-5 and TRBJ1-1; unclear D gene. CDR1 is MNHEY and CDR2 is SVGAGI in the germline V gene. The CDR3 extends over 11 amino acids. V was trimmed by 5 bases and J by 7 bases, leaving 8 bases between them. The CDR3, as DNA: TGTGCCAGCAGTCTCCAGAATGAAGCTTTCTTT. Translating it yields CASSLQNEAFF.

The rearrangement joins TRBV19 to TRBJ2-7; a weak D match, TRBD1 (7 bases). CDR3 size: 15 residues. Germline assignment: CDR1 LNHDA and CDR2 SQIVND (reference sequence). The V and J ends lost 6 bases and 1 base respectively, with 16 bases between them. The CDR3 bases are TGTGCCAGTAGCCTGGCGGGGACAGTATCCTACGAGCAGTACTTC. This sequence encodes CASSLAGTVSYEQYF.

The chain uses TRBV4-1 and TRBJ1-6; D perhaps matches TRBD1 (6 bases). The CDR3 totals 13 residues. The ends were cut back, 3 bases at V and 9 bases at J, with 9 bases in the middle. Germline assignment: CDR1 MGHRA and CDR2 YSYEKL. CDR3 residues: CASSQPRGSPLHF. The CDR3 bases are TGCGCCAGCAGCCAGCCCAGGGGTTCACCCCTCCACTTT.

The rearrangement joins TRBV3-1 (or the pseudogene TRBV3-2) to TRBJ1-5, with D perhaps TRBD1 (6 bases). This CDR3 is 14 amino acids long. CDR1 is LGHDT and CDR2 is YNNKEL in the germline V gene (reference sequence). V was cut by 5 bases and J by 1 base, with 9 bases left in between. The CDR3 DNA follows: TGTGCCAGCAGCTATGGGACAAGCAATCAGCCCCAGCATTTT. Its protein is CASSYGTSNQPQHF.

The V call is TRBV3-1 (or the pseudogene TRBV3-2), the J call TRBJ1-1; a weak D match, TRBD1 (6 bases). CDR1 LGHDT and CDR2 YNNKEL come from the germline V gene (reference sequence). The length of the CDR3 is 16 residues. V was shortened by 0 bases and J by 4 bases, with 15 bases between the two germline ends. The CDR3 nucleotides are TGTGCCAGCAGCCAAGATCCGACTTCAGGGGTCACTGAAGCTTTCTTT. Its translation is CASSQDPTSGVTEAFF.

The chain combines TRBV12-3 or TRBV12-4 with TRBJ1-3; D gene unclear. This CDR3 has 12 amino acids. V was trimmed by 7 bases and J by 8 bases, leaving 12 bases between them. CDR3 sequence (DNA): TGTGCCAGCACCACATTGGTGGACACCATATATTTT. It encodes CASTTLVDTIYF.

This chain links TRBV27 with TRBJ2-5; weak D call: TRBD2 (7 bases). Germline CDR1 reads MNHEY; CDR2 reads SMNVEV (reference sequence). There are 15 residues in the CDR3. Trimming shortened V by 8 bases and J by 4 bases, and 20 bases separated the two germline ends. CDR3 DNA sequence: TGTGCCAGCGGAAAGAGGGGGGGCGTAATAGAGACCCAGTACTTC. This sequence encodes CASGKRGGVIETQYF.

J is TRBJ1-4 and V is TRBV20-1; D not certain. The CDR3 has 10 residues. V shed 6 bases and J shed 8 bases, with 7 bases lying between them. Germline CDR1 DFQATT, CDR2 SNEGSKA (reference sequence). The CDR3 sequence: CSAFGEKLFF. The CDR3 region has the DNA TGCAGTGCCTTCGGGGAAAAACTGTTTTTT.